This TCR beta chain was recorded in a study of PD-1 blockade in classical Hodgkin lymphoma. This CDR3 has 15 amino acids. In germline, CDR1 is MDHEN, CDR2 SYDVKM. V lost 5 bases, J lost 0 bases, and 13 bases lay in between. Method: immunoSEQ multiplex PCR; TCRdb's copy keeps in-frame clones and lacks some. The sample has fewer than 75,000 clones, around 90% seen once; the top ten hold around 5.4%. There was relapse after autologous stem cell transplantation in every patient, and there was variation in brentuximab vedotin exposure. The TCR was taken from a human donor with classical Hodgkin lymphoma. The input for sequencing was peripheral blood mononuclear cells (PBMCs), taken before the second cycle of nivolumab. This sequence joins TRBV28 and TRBJ1-2; D is unclear. Here the CDR3 reads CASSPTVLANYGYTF. For the CDR3, the DNA is TGTGCCAGCAGTCCGACGGTGCTCGCTAACTATGGCTACACCTTC.